This T cell receptor beta chain was profiled in a study of cytomegalovirus exposure and HLA in healthy donors. Study-level results: Looking again later, the authors saw that most CMV-associated TCR beta chains seemed HLA-restricted. Highly shared variants forming one cluster were likely a sequencing artifact.

Primers: 60 Vbeta forward and 13 Jbeta reverse. Only in-frame clones appear in the TCRdb table, and some are missing; sequencing was by immunoSEQ multiplex PCR. Of 130,000 to 150,000 clones in the sample, around three quarters were seen once. This CDR3 is built from 15 residues. V dropped 0 bases and J dropped 0 bases, with 9 bases sitting between them. Germline CDR1 and CDR2: LGHNA and YSLEER. About this clone itself: As yet, its antigen is unknown.

This TCR was recovered from a man aged 35-49 years in good health and CMV-seropositive. The sample was PBMCs. The chain carries TRBV4-3 and TRBJ2-7; D possibly corresponds to TRBD1 (6 bases). CDR3 in amino acids: CASSQEYRDSYEQYF. The DNA for the CDR3 is TGCGCCAGCAGCCAAGAATACAGGGACTCCTACGAGCAGTACTTC.